Below, 20 T cell receptor beta chains from the same sample are listed, as sequenced in a study of cytomegalovirus exposure and HLA in healthy donors. The PCR made use of 60 Vbeta and 13 Jbeta primers. Sequencing used immunoSEQ multiplex PCR; TCRdb keeps in-frame clones, though not all of them. The data contain 100,000 to 150,000 clones, 74% of them seen just once; the ten biggest clones take up 4%. Sequencing was performed on PBMCs. These receptors came from a man between 35 and 55 years old in good health and CMV-seropositive.

This clone was recorded only once. The J gene is TRBJ2-7, the V gene TRBV6-1; 7 bases match TRBD1. The CDR3 runs to 15 residues. The germline gives CDR1 MNHNS, CDR2 SASEGT. With 2 bases clipped from V and 3 bases from J, the junction kept 7 bases outside the gene matches. The CDR3 DNA sequence: TGTGCCAGCAGTGAATGGACAGGCACAGACTACGAGCAGTACTTC. Translating it yields CASSEWTGTDYEQYF.

The CDR3 is CATSPDRGIPYEQYF. CDR3 coding DNA: TGTGCCACCAGCCCGGACAGGGGAATTCCCTACGAGCAGTACTTC. V usage is TRBV15 and J usage is TRBJ2-7; 9 bases match TRBD1. Germline loops: CDR1 LNHNV, CDR2 YYDKDF (reference sequence). Trimming took 5 bases from V and 2 from J; bases not matched to a gene: 7. The CDR3 totals 15 residues.

This chain connects TRBV28 to TRBJ2-1; 7 nucleotides line up with TRBD2. The germline V gene encodes CDR1 MDHEN and CDR2 SYDVKM. The J segment lost 4 bases and the V segment lost 1 base, leaving 4 bases of the junction unmatched. The CDR3 is 15 amino acids. The CDR3 reads CASSLLGEGYNEQFF. CDR3 DNA sequence: TGTGCCAGCAGTTTATTGGGGGAGGGGTACAATGAGCAGTTCTTC. Looking up the rest from reference TRBV28 and TRBJ2-1 gives the full variable domain: DVKVTQSSRYLVKRTGEKVFLECVQDMDHENMFWYRQDPGLGLRLIYFSYDVKMKEKGDIPEGYSVSREKKERFSLILESASTNQTSMYLCASSLLGEGYNEQFFGPGTRLTVL.

V gene TRBV6-5 combines with J gene TRBJ2-7; weak D call: TRBD1 (6 bases). V lost 6 bases, J lost 5 bases, and 14 bases lay in between. Germline values: CDR1 MNHEY, CDR2 SVGAGI. This CDR3 comprises 13 residues. The CDR3 region has the DNA TGTGCCAGCAGCACCGAACAGGGAAACGAGCAGTACTTC. This encodes CASSTEQGNEQYF.

The rearrangement uses TRBV25-1 and TRBJ2-5, with 8 bases that match TRBD2. Germline V CDR1 and CDR2: MGHDK, SYGVNS. V trimming: 11 bases; J trimming: 3 bases; junction bases outside the gene matches: 11. CDR3 length: 14 residues. The CDR3 coding sequence is TGTGCCCACTGGCGGGGGGCCCTCAAAGAGACCCAGTACTTC. The encoded protein is CAHWRGALKETQYF.

V and J are TRBV2 and TRBJ2-7, with D perhaps TRBD2 (5 bases). V was clipped by 3 bases and J by 3 bases, with 9 bases between them. The CDR3 extends over 13 amino acids. CDR1 is SNHLY, CDR2 FYNNEI, per germline. CDR3 sequence reads: CASSEGANYEQYF. The CDR3 DNA is TGTGCCAGCAGTGAGGGAGCCAACTACGAGCAGTACTTC.

The chain couples TRBV13 to TRBJ2-6, with 8 positions matching TRBD1. Germline CDR1 reads PRHDT; CDR2 reads FYEKMQ (reference sequence). The CDR3 consists of 15 residues. The ends lost 5 bases at V and 13 bases at J; junction bases unmatched: 13. CDR3 in DNA: TGTGCCAGCAGCCTGCTTGGGACAGGCTCCTTGGTCCTGACTTTC. This gives the protein CASSLLGTGSLVLTF.

The genes are TRBV6-4 and TRBJ1-5, with a tentative D call TRBD1 (5 bases). The germline CDR1 and CDR2 sequences are MRHNA and SNTAGT. This CDR3 has 13 residues. The germline V and J ends were trimmed by 4 bases and 2 bases, with 6 bases remaining between them. The CDR3 DNA is TGTGCCAGCAGTGGGGGGGGCAATCAGCCCCAGCATTTT. Amino acid sequence: CASSGGGNQPQHF.

The chain joins TRBV27 to TRBJ2-1; 8 bases agree with TRBD1. CDR1 and CDR2 (germline): MNHEY, SMNVEV (reference sequence). Losses at the gene ends were 0 bases for V and 4 bases for J; bases not matched to a gene: 5. The length of the CDR3 is 16 residues. CDR3 bases: TGTGCCAGCAGTTTATCGACAGGGGTCGGGTACAATGAGCAGTTCTTC. Protein product: CASSLSTGVGYNEQFF.

The V call is TRBV19, the J call TRBJ1-1, with D maybe TRBD1 (6 bases). The germline CDR1 and CDR2 sequences are LNHDA and SQIVND (reference sequence). Between the trimmed V and J ends, which lost 2 bases and 0 bases, there was a span of 10 bases. This CDR3 has 15 residues. The CDR3 loop reads CASSIRGQMNTEAFF. The CDR3 coding sequence is TGTGCCAGTAGTATAAGGGGACAAATGAACACTGAAGCTTTCTTT.

This chain uses TRBV5-1 with TRBJ2-7; a weak D match, TRBD1 (6 bases). Germline V CDR1 and CDR2: SGHRS, YFSETQ. The CDR3 sequence is 14 residues long. The germline V and J ends were trimmed by 5 bases and 2 bases, with 14 bases remaining between them. CDR3 protein: CASRDVRTAYEQYF. The CDR3 region has the DNA TGCGCCAGCAGAGACGTCCGGACAGCCTACGAGCAGTACTTC.

This sequence joins TRBV7-8 and TRBJ2-5, with 7 bases fitting TRBD2. The germline gives CDR1 SGHVS, CDR2 FQNEAQ. The CDR3 length is 14 residues. V trimming: 5 bases; J trimming: 0 bases; junction bases outside the gene matches: 3. The CDR3 loop reads CASSKLANQETQYF. As DNA, the CDR3 is TGTGCCAGCAGCAAACTAGCGAACCAAGAGACCCAGTACTTC.

The chain employs TRBV6-1 and TRBJ1-1; the D is unclear. V lost 3 bases and J lost 1, with 6 bases in between. CDR3 length: 13 residues. The germline CDR1 and CDR2 sequences are MNHNS and SASEGT. The CDR3 spells CASSEDWNTEAFF. The CDR3 nucleotides read TGTGCCAGCAGTGAGGACTGGAACACTGAAGCTTTCTTT.

V usage is TRBV2 and J usage is TRBJ2-7; D may be TRBD1 (6 bases). Deletions cut 6 bases from V and 6 bases from J, with 15 bases between. This CDR3 spans 13 amino acids. CDR1 and CDR2 (germline): SNHLY, FYNNEI. The CDR3 here is CASRGALVGEQYF. The DNA for the CDR3 is TGTGCCAGCAGGGGGGCCCTCGTAGGCGAGCAGTACTTC.

V is TRBV30 and J is TRBJ2-5; 11 bases fit TRBD2. Germline trimming cut 2 bases from V and 5 bases from J; bases unmatched to any gene: 4. The germline gives CDR1 GTSNPN, CDR2 SVGIG (reference sequence). The CDR3 totals 14 residues. Here the CDR3 DNA reads TGTGCCTGGAGTCTAGCGGGGGGTTTCGAGACCCAGTACTTC. This codes for CAWSLAGGFETQYF.

The table lists this clone with a few counts. The genes are TRBV27 and TRBJ2-5; TRBD2 aligns across 8 bases. Germline CDR1 reads MNHEY; CDR2 reads SMNVEV (reference sequence). CDR3 length: 16 amino acids. Losses at the gene ends were 3 bases for V and 5 bases for J; bases not matched to a gene: 11. CDR3 DNA sequence: TGTGCCAGCAGTTTCCTGAGACGGGGGGGCCGGGAGACCCAGTACTTC. Protein product: CASSFLRRGGRETQYF.

V and J are TRBV10-3 and TRBJ1-1; TRBD1 matches 7 bases. Trimming cost V 6 bases and J 0 bases; bases outside gene matches: 7. This CDR3 is 15 amino acids long. Germline CDR1 reads ENHRY; CDR2 reads SYGVKD. This chain's CDR3 is CAIRGTEPMNTEAFF. CDR3 DNA: TGTGCCATCAGAGGGACAGAACCTATGAACACTGAAGCTTTCTTT.

This rearrangement joins TRBV13 to TRBJ2-3, with 10 bases matching TRBD2. The CDR3 contains 15 residues. V shed 5 bases and J 3 bases; nucleotides not matched to a gene: 5. Germline V gene data show CDR1 as PRHDT and CDR2 as FYEKMQ (reference sequence). The CDR3 is CASSPLTSGTDTQYF. The CDR3 DNA reads TGTGCCAGCAGCCCCCTGACTAGCGGGACAGATACGCAGTATTTT.

This chain joins TRBV25-1 and TRBJ2-5, with D possibly TRBD2 on 5 matching bases. Trimming shortened V by 7 bases and J by 5 bases, and 11 bases separated the two germline ends. CDR1 MGHDK and CDR2 SYGVNS come from the germline V gene. The CDR3 covers 12 residues. The DNA for the CDR3 is TGTGCCAGCACCTCCGGCGGGGAGACCCAGTACTTC. As protein: CASTSGGETQYF.

This rearrangement joins TRBV5-6 to TRBJ2-6; D is possibly TRBD1 (5 bases). V shed 2 bases and J shed 1 base, with 13 bases lying between them. Germline-derived CDR1 and CDR2 are SGHDT and YYEEEE. This CDR3 is 17 amino acids long. As DNA, the CDR3 is TGTGCCAGCAGCTTTTTCCTTACAGGATCTGGGGCCAACGTCCTGACTTTC. Translating gives CASSFFLTGSGANVLTF.